Shown below are 8 T cell receptor beta chains from a single sample sequenced in a study of STAT3 mutations in large granular lymphocyte leukemia. Broader study findings: Every T-cell large granular lymphocyte leukemia patient had at least one immunodominant TCR beta clonotype.

Their antigens remain unidentified. Using immunoSEQ multiplex PCR, the repertoire was profiled, and TCRdb retains in-frame clones only, with some absent. The sample yields 15,000 to 20,000 clones, around four fifths seen once. Sequences were obtained from peripheral blood mononuclear cells. These receptors were obtained from a man aged 50 or older with T-cell large granular lymphocyte leukemia. Some clones in this sample may be carry-over from other donors' samples.

The chain couples TRBV19 to TRBJ2-2; 8 bases agree with TRBD1. Germline assignment: CDR1 LNHDA and CDR2 SQIVND (reference sequence). With V trimmed by 4 bases and J by 5 bases, 0 bases remained unmatched. This CDR3 is built from 13 residues. This chain's CDR3 is CASSRDRTGELFF. CDR3 DNA sequence: TGTGCCAGTAGTAGGGACAGGACCGGGGAGCTGTTTTTT.

J is TRBJ2-3 and V is TRBV5-6; TRBD2 aligns across 7 bases. Looked up from germline, CDR1 is SGHDT and CDR2 is YYEEEE. The CDR3 contains 16 residues. Unmatched junction bases numbered 6, after V lost 2 bases and J lost 0 bases. The CDR3 DNA is TGTGCCAGCAGCTTAAGAAGAGCGGGAAGCACAGATACGCAGTATTTT. Its protein is CASSLRRAGSTDTQYF.

This chain connects TRBV28 to TRBJ2-7; TRBD1 or TRBD2 may be the D gene (5 bases each). CDR1 and CDR2 from the germline V gene are MDHEN and SYDVKM. CDR3 size: 14 residues. Trimming removed 3 bases from V and 7 bases from J, with 16 bases in between. The CDR3 DNA is TGTGCCAGCAGTTTCCAAGGGACCTACGTAGAGCAGTACTTC. Amino acid sequence: CASSFQGTYVEQYF.

The gene calls are TRBV29-1 and TRBJ1-4; unclear D gene. V was shortened by 7 bases and J by 5 bases, with 8 bases between the two germline ends. CDR3 length equals 11 residues. Germline CDR1 SQVTM, CDR2 ANQGSEA. The CDR3 region is CSAEGNEKLFF. The CDR3 bases are TGCAGCGCCGAGGGAAATGAAAAACTGTTTTTT.

This clone appeared a few times. This chain uses TRBV5-5 with TRBJ2-7; 8 positions agree with TRBD1. CDR1 is SGHKS, CDR2 YYEKEE, per germline (reference sequence). The CDR3 contains 13 residues. The J segment lost 3 bases and the V segment lost 3 bases, leaving 2 bases of the junction unmatched. CDR3 bases: TGTGCCAGCAGCTGGACAGGGTTCTACGAGCAGTACTTC. Translation gives CASSWTGFYEQYF.

This sequence joins TRBV5-5 and TRBJ2-5; tentatively, D is TRBD1 or TRBD2 (5 bases each). The CDR3 runs to 14 residues. Trimming removed 3 bases at V and 2 bases at J, with 11 bases between. Germline assignment: CDR1 SGHKS and CDR2 YYEKEE (reference sequence). CDR3 sequence: CASSSGRRQETQYF. In DNA, the CDR3 is TGTGCCAGCAGCTCGGGACGGCGGCAAGAGACCCAGTACTTC.

This chain joins TRBV28 and TRBJ1-5, with a tentative D call TRBD1 (5 bases). CDR1 is MDHEN, CDR2 SYDVKM, per germline. The CDR3 length is 13 residues. Trimming pared 5 bases from V and 3 bases from J, leaving 8 bases between. The CDR3 is CASSQGVNQPQHF. CDR3 in DNA: TGTGCCAGCAGTCAAGGGGTCAATCAGCCCCAGCATTTT.

This clone was seen only a few times. The chain is built from TRBV5-8 and TRBJ2-3; perhaps TRBD1 as D (5 bases). This CDR3 is 14 amino acids long. Germline V CDR1 and CDR2: SGHTS, YDEGEE. V lost 1 base to trimming and J lost 0 bases, with 6 bases between them. CDR3 in DNA: TGTGCCAGCAGCTTGAAGGGGAGCACAGATACGCAGTATTTT. Encoded protein: CASSLKGSTDTQYF.